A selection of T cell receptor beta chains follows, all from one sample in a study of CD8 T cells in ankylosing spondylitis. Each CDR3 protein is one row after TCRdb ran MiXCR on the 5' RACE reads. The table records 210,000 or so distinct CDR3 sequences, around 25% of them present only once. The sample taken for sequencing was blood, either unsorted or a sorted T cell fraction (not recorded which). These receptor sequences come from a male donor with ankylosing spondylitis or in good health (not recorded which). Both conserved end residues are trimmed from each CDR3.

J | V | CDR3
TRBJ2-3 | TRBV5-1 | ASSLTPSSTDTQY
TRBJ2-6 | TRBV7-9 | ASSPWSQSGANVLT
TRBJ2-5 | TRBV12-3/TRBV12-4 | ASSGSLYQETQY
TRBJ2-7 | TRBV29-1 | SGRTGGFEQY
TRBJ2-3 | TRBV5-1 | ASSKISGRAEDTQY
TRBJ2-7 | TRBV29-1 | SVAGTVAGSSSEQY
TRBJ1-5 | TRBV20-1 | SAPPTGGNQPQH
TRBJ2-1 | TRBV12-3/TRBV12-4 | ASSRTSYNEQF
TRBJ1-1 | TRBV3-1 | ASSPQNTEAF
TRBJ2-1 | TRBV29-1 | SVGPAGARVYNEQF
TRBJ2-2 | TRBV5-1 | ASRDTGELF
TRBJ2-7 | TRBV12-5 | ASGNLLGREQY